These 32 T cell receptor beta chains were all obtained from the same sample, sequenced in a study of response to subunit inactivated influenza vaccine. TCRdb processed the RT-PCR reads anew with MiXCR; each CDR3 protein has one entry. The sample contains 500,000 to 600,000 distinct CDR3 sequences, 13% of which appear only once. The sequencing used PBMCs from blood, collected more than 35 days after vaccination. The receptors originated from a man aged 45-60 years who received an inactivated influenza vaccine.

J is TRBJ1-6 and V is TRBV20-1; 7 positions match TRBD1. Germline trimming cut 3 bases from V and 5 bases from J; bases unmatched to any gene: 10. This CDR3 contains 16 residues. In germline, CDR1 is DFQATT, CDR2 SNEGSKA (reference sequence). Here the CDR3 DNA reads TGCAGTGCTAGGGACAACAGGGGTGTCCATAATTCACCCCTCCACTTT. Translated, it gives CSARDNRGVHNSPLHF.

This clonotype was detected only a few times. The CDR3 is CASSPDTLGYGYTF. CDR3 sequence (DNA): TGTGCCAGCAGCCCCGACACTCTCGGCTATGGCTACACCTTC. The chain recombines TRBV7-9 with TRBJ1-2; D remains ambiguous. Germline V gene sequence: CDR1 SEHNR, CDR2 FQNEAQ (reference sequence). There are 14 residues in the CDR3. V was trimmed by 5 bases and J by 4 bases, leaving 14 bases between them. Looking up the rest from reference TRBV7-9 and TRBJ1-2 gives the full variable domain: DTGVSQNPRHKITKRGQNVTFRCDPISEHNRLYWYRQTLGQGPEFLTYFQNEAQLEKSRLLSDRFSAERPKGSFSTLEIQRTEQGDSAMYLCASSPDTLGYGYTFGSGTRLTVV.

The chain employs TRBV2 and TRBJ1-3; TRBD1 aligns across 8 bases. In germline, CDR1 is SNHLY, CDR2 FYNNEI. The CDR3 spans 14 residues. With V trimmed by 4 bases and J by 2 bases, 1 base remained unmatched. This CDR3 reads CASSATGAGNTIYF. CDR3 nucleotide sequence: TGTGCCAGCAGTGCGACAGGGGCTGGAAACACCATATATTTT.

This clonotype was found a few times. The V gene is TRBV6-5, the J gene TRBJ2-7; D ambiguous. This CDR3 has 15 amino acids. The V gene's germline CDR1 is MNHEY and CDR2 SVGAGI. Trimming left V 2 bases short and J 5 bases short, with 16 bases between. CDR3: CASSYGRIGGDEQYF. The CDR3 bases are TGTGCCAGCAGTTACGGACGGATTGGCGGTGACGAGCAGTACTTC.

The chain has TRBV2 and TRBJ2-5; D ambiguous. Germline CDR1 and CDR2: SNHLY and FYNNEI. The V gene lost 7 bases and the J gene lost 0 bases, with 15 bases spanning the gap. The CDR3 runs 15 residues. The CDR3 here is CASIDYPRDQETQYF. In DNA form, the CDR3 reads TGTGCCAGCATAGATTACCCTCGGGACCAAGAGACCCAGTACTTC. The variable domain in full, with the rest retrieved from reference TRBV2 and TRBJ2-5, is EPEVTQTPSHQVTQMGQEVILRCVPISNHLYFYWYRQILGQKVEFLVSFYNNEISEKSEIFDDQFSVERPDGSNFTLKIRSTKLEDSAMYFCASIDYPRDQETQYFGPGTRLLVL.

This clonotype was detected many times. The chain employs TRBV12-3 or TRBV12-4 and TRBJ2-2; 8 nucleotides agree with TRBD2. This CDR3 has 16 amino acids. V shed 2 bases and J 0 bases; nucleotides not matched to a gene: 2. The CDR3 here is CASSLNGGANTGELFF. The CDR3 DNA reads TGTGCCAGCAGTTTAAACGGGGGGGCGAACACCGGGGAGCTGTTTTTT.

This clonotype appeared a few times. The rearrangement joins TRBV6-5 to TRBJ2-5; D is unresolved. V lost 0 bases, J lost 1 base, and 6 bases lay in between. This CDR3 is built from 14 residues. Germline CDR1 reads MNHEY; CDR2 reads SVGAGI. CDR3 sequence: CASSYSRLQETQYF. The CDR3 DNA is TGTGCCAGCAGTTACTCGAGGCTCCAAGAGACCCAGTACTTC.

This clonotype was recorded a few times. V and J are TRBV13 and TRBJ2-2, with 7 bases identical to TRBD2. CDR1 is PRHDT, CDR2 FYEKMQ, per germline (reference sequence). There are 16 residues in the CDR3. J gave up 4 bases and V 2 bases, and 7 bases lay outside the gene matches. Written as DNA, the CDR3 is TGTGCCAGCAGCTTATGGCTCCAGCGGGGCACCGGGGAGCTGTTTTTT. Translated, it gives CASSLWLQRGTGELFF.

A few counts support this clonotype. J is TRBJ2-1 and V is TRBV20-1; 7 bases line up with TRBD1. CDR1 and CDR2 (germline): DFQATT, SNEGSKA (reference sequence). Losses at the gene ends were 3 bases for V and 4 bases for J; bases not matched to a gene: 9. The CDR3 length is 15 residues. The CDR3 loop reads CSARMVGTVYNEQFF. DNA for the CDR3: TGCAGTGCTAGGATGGTCGGGACAGTATACAATGAGCAGTTCTTC.

The chain has TRBV27 and TRBJ2-7; D not certain. Germline CDR1 MNHEY, CDR2 SMNVEV (reference sequence). The ends were cut back, 5 bases at V and 5 bases at J, with 10 bases in the middle. CDR3 size: 12 residues. Written as DNA, the CDR3 is TGTGCCAGCAGTCCCCGACGGGACGAGCAGTACTTC. This translates into CASSPRRDEQYF.

This clonotype was observed a few times. The chain is built from TRBV28 and TRBJ2-7, with D tentatively TRBD1 (6 bases). Deletions cut 6 bases from V and 4 bases from J, with 10 bases between. This CDR3 contains 12 residues. Germline CDR1 reads MDHEN; CDR2 reads SYDVKM. In DNA, the CDR3 is TGTGCCAGCAGGTCAGGGGCTTACGAGCAGTACTTC. Protein sequence: CASRSGAYEQYF.

The sample holds many counts of this clonotype. V and J are TRBV5-1 and TRBJ1-4, with 7 bases fitting TRBD1. CDR1 is SGHRS, CDR2 YFSETQ, per germline. With 3 bases clipped from V and 1 base from J, the junction kept 0 bases outside the gene matches. The length of the CDR3 is 14 residues. The DNA for the CDR3 is TGCGCCAGCAGCTGGACAGGAACTAATGAAAAACTGTTTTTT. This sequence encodes CASSWTGTNEKLFF.

This clonotype was seen a few times. This rearrangement joins TRBV2 to TRBJ1-2; TRBD1 matches at 10 bases. Unmatched junction bases numbered 2, after V lost 4 bases and J lost 6 bases. CDR1 and CDR2 (germline): SNHLY, FYNNEI. The CDR3 extends over 13 amino acids. CDR3 sequence: CASSGDRGNGYTF. As DNA, the CDR3 is TGTGCCAGCAGTGGGGACAGGGGCAATGGCTACACCTTC.

The V and J genes are TRBV20-1 and TRBJ2-1, with 8 bases identical to TRBD1. This CDR3 spans 15 amino acids. The trim removed 6 bases at V and 7 bases at J, leaving 14 bases unmatched. CDR1 DFQATT and CDR2 SNEGSKA come from the germline V gene (reference sequence). The CDR3 loop is CSAKGQERSLNEQFF. The CDR3 bases are TGCAGTGCCAAGGGACAGGAGAGGTCGTTGAATGAGCAGTTCTTC.

The chain carries TRBV28 and TRBJ1-1; D not certain. Trimming stripped 5 bases from V and 1 base from J, with 11 bases between. The CDR3 is 14 residues long. Germline CDR1 is MDHEN and CDR2 is SYDVKM. The CDR3 DNA follows: TGTGCCAGCAGTCTCCCCGGCAAGAACACTGAAGCTTTCTTT. It translates to CASSLPGKNTEAFF.

This clonotype was seen many times. This sequence joins TRBV6-1 and TRBJ2-1; possibly TRBD1 or TRBD2 for D (5 bases each). This CDR3 is built from 16 residues. CDR1 and CDR2 (germline): MNHNS, SASEGT. Trimming stripped 7 bases from V and 8 bases from J, with 24 bases between. In nucleotides, the CDR3 is TGTGCCAGCACAAGGGCGTCAGGGAGAGGTAGGGATGAGCAGTTCTTC. This sequence encodes CASTRASGRGRDEQFF.

This chain uses TRBV15 with TRBJ2-5; a possible D gene is TRBD1 (5 bases). V was cut by 6 bases and J by 1 base, with 9 bases left in between. This CDR3 has 13 residues. Germline loops: CDR1 LNHNV, CDR2 YYDKDF (reference sequence). CDR3 DNA sequence: TGTGCCACCAGTCCCGACAGCCAAGAGACCCAGTACTTC. Its translation: CATSPDSQETQYF. Full variable domain (remainder filled in from reference TRBV15 and TRBJ2-5): DAMVIQNPRYQVTQFGKPVTLSCSQTLNHNVMYWYQQKSSQAPKLLFHYYDKDFNNEADTPDNFQSRRPNTSFCFLDIRSPGLGDTAMYLCATSPDSQETQYFGPGTRLLVL.

J is TRBJ1-1 and V is TRBV4-2; no firm D call. Germline CDR1 is LGHNA and CDR2 is YNFKEQ. The CDR3 totals 13 residues. Trimming stripped 3 bases from V and 0 bases from J, with 5 bases between. The CDR3 sequence: CASSHQVNTEAFF. The CDR3 region has the DNA TGTGCCAGCAGCCACCAGGTGAACACTGAAGCTTTCTTT.

This clonotype appeared a few times. The CDR3 DNA is TGCAGCGTTGAATCTGTGGGGGAGGCTCACAATGAGCAGTTCTTC. It specifies CSVESVGEAHNEQFF. The rearrangement uses TRBV29-1 and TRBJ2-1; tentatively, D is TRBD2 (6 bases). The CDR3 is made up of 15 amino acids. The germline V gene has CDR1 SQVTM and CDR2 ANQGSEA. The V end was cut by 2 bases, the J end by 5 bases, with 16 bases between.

The table lists this clonotype with many counts. The chain joins TRBV5-1 to TRBJ2-7; 7 bases are shared with TRBD1. The germline V gene has CDR1 SGHRS and CDR2 YFSETQ. V was pared by 2 bases and J by 4 bases, with 6 bases of the junction left unmatched. CDR3 size: 14 residues. The CDR3 protein is CASSLRQGQYEQYF. The CDR3 DNA reads as TGCGCCAGCAGCTTAAGACAGGGACAATACGAGCAGTACTTC.

This chain uses TRBV5-1 with TRBJ1-4; 9 nucleotides align to TRBD1. Looked up from germline, CDR1 is SGHRS and CDR2 is YFSETQ. The CDR3 is 15 amino acids. The J segment lost 6 bases and the V segment lost 5 bases, leaving 8 bases of the junction unmatched. The CDR3 reads CASRNDRGMDEKLFF. DNA of the CDR3: TGCGCCAGCAGGAACGACAGGGGGATGGATGAAAAACTGTTTTTT. The full variable domain, in which reference TRBV5-1 and TRBJ1-4 provide the parts outside the CDR3, is KAGVTQTPRYLIKTRGQQVTLSCSPISGHRSVSWYQQTPGQGLQFLFEYFSETQRNKGNFPGRFSGRQFSNSRSEMNVSTLELGDSALYLCASRNDRGMDEKLFFGSGTQLSVL.

This clonotype has at least ten counts. The chain has TRBV20-1 and TRBJ2-3; D may be TRBD2 (6 bases). Trimming removed 5 bases from V and 5 bases from J, with 17 bases in between. The CDR3 length is 14 residues. CDR1 is DFQATT and CDR2 is SNEGSKA in the germline V gene (reference sequence). CDR3 region: CSAPAGLMGDTQYF. Written as DNA, the CDR3 is TGCAGTGCTCCGGCGGGATTAATGGGAGATACGCAGTATTTT.

This clonotype has at least ten counts. The genes are TRBV7-2 and TRBJ1-1; D unclear. The germline gives CDR1 SGHTA, CDR2 FQGNSA. This CDR3 comprises 13 residues. Trimming cost V 3 bases and J 1 base, with 6 bases left between them. The CDR3 DNA sequence: TGTGCCAGCAGCTTCGTCCAGAACACTGAAGCTTTCTTT. Amino acids: CASSFVQNTEAFF.

The J gene is TRBJ2-5, the V gene TRBV7-2, with a possible D match to TRBD2 (7 bases). The germline V gene has CDR1 SGHTA and CDR2 FQGNSA. V shed 5 bases and J shed 5 bases, with 18 bases lying between them. The CDR3 loop spans 15 amino acids. The CDR3 protein is CASSRRAGAGETQYF. The CDR3 DNA follows: TGTGCCAGCAGCCGGAGGGCGGGGGCAGGGGAGACCCAGTACTTC.

V usage is TRBV20-1 and J usage is TRBJ1-5; TRBD1 matches 9 bases. The V gene's germline CDR1 is DFQATT and CDR2 SNEGSKA (reference sequence). Trimming removed 6 bases from V and 4 bases from J; junction bases left unmatched: 7. The CDR3 spans 14 residues. CDR3 bases: TGCAGTGCCACCCTTGACAGGGGGAATCAGCCCCAGCATTTT. Translating gives CSATLDRGNQPQHF.

This clonotype showed up just a few times. This CDR3 is CASSSTGTGPRTQYF. DNA for the CDR3: TGTGCCAGCAGCTCGACAGGGACAGGACCCCGTACGCAGTATTTT. The V and J genes are TRBV7-9 and TRBJ2-3; 8 bases match TRBD1. CDR1 is SEHNR, CDR2 FQNEAQ, per germline (reference sequence). CDR3 length equals 15 residues. J lost 8 bases, V lost 4 bases, and 11 bases had no gene match.

This clonotype was observed a handful of times. The chain joins TRBV10-3 to TRBJ1-1; 7 positions agree with TRBD1. V was clipped by 6 bases and J by 0 bases; unmatched bases: 7. From germline, CDR1 is ENHRY and CDR2 SYGVKD. The CDR3 is 15 residues long. In DNA, the CDR3 is TGTGCCATCAGAACCGGGACAGAGATGAACACTGAAGCTTTCTTT. It yields the protein CAIRTGTEMNTEAFF.

The rearrangement uses TRBV2 and TRBJ2-7; D gene unclear. Trimming removed 1 base from V and 0 bases from J, with 13 bases in between. This CDR3 comprises 16 residues. CDR1 is SNHLY and CDR2 is FYNNEI in the germline V gene. In DNA form, the CDR3 reads TGTGCCAGCAGTGAAGGTGGCGGCCTCAGCTCCTACGAGCAGTACTTC. Residues: CASSEGGGLSSYEQYF.

This clonotype was picked up a small number of times. V usage is TRBV28 and J usage is TRBJ2-6; 10 positions agree with TRBD1. V trimming: 7 bases; J trimming: 4 bases; junction bases outside the gene matches: 7. This CDR3 is built from 16 residues. Germline-derived CDR1 and CDR2 are MDHEN and SYDVKM. The DNA for the CDR3 is TGTGCCAGCATCGGGACAGGGGTACTCGGGGCCAACGTCCTGACTTTC. It encodes CASIGTGVLGANVLTF.

This clonotype has more than one count but fewer than ten. J is TRBJ1-2 and V is TRBV6-6; TRBD1 matches 9 bases. This CDR3 has 13 residues. Germline trimming cut 4 bases from V and 7 bases from J; bases unmatched to any gene: 4. The germline gives CDR1 MNHNY, CDR2 SVGAGI (reference sequence). DNA of the CDR3: TGTGCCAGCAGTTCCACAGGGGGCACTGGCTACACCTTC. This translates into CASSSTGGTGYTF.

The gene calls are TRBV18 and TRBJ2-1; D may be TRBD2 (6 bases). The CDR3 loop spans 16 amino acids. V lost 0 bases and J lost 4, with 13 bases in between. Germline CDR1 KGHSH, CDR2 LQKENI. The CDR3 DNA reads as TGTGCCAGCTCACCACCAGGTCCTCGGGGGTACAATGAGCAGTTCTTC. This encodes CASSPPGPRGYNEQFF.

The V gene is TRBV11-1, the J gene TRBJ2-1; 14 positions match TRBD2. Germline assignment: CDR1 SGHAT and CDR2 FQDESV (reference sequence). J gave up 4 bases and V 6 bases, and 14 bases lay outside the gene matches. The CDR3 extends over 19 amino acids. This CDR3 reads CASSSGTSGRIEAYNEQFF. The CDR3 nucleotides read TGTGCCAGCAGTTCCGGGACTAGCGGGAGAATTGAGGCATACAATGAGCAGTTCTTC.